This T cell receptor (beta chain) was captured by sequencing in a study of long-term antiretroviral therapy in people with HIV. The assay, immunoSEQ v3.0, was run at survey level. Some clones are missing from TCRdb's copy, which holds only in-frame ones; the method was immunoSEQ multiplex PCR. This table has 20,000 to 30,000 clones, 85% to 95% appearing once. The CDR3 is 16 residues long. J was trimmed by 2 bases and V by 0 bases; bases with no gene match: 7. Germline V lookup: CDR1 MGHRA, CDR2 YSYEKL. The sequence was obtained from a woman aged 45-59 years with HIV. The rearrangement links TRBV4-1 to TRBJ2-7; 7 bases map to TRBD2. The source was unsorted PBMCs, collected around 4.7 years after starting antiretroviral therapy. In DNA form, the CDR3 reads TGCGCCAGCAGCCAAGATCGGGAGGAAGTACCCTACGAGCAGTACTTC. It translates to CASSQDREEVPYEQYF.